This T cell receptor (beta chain) comes out of a study of neoadjuvant anti-PD-1 for oral cavity cancer. V lost 9 bases to trimming and J lost 5 bases, with 19 bases between them. This CDR3 is 14 amino acids long. Germline V lookup: CDR1 LNHDA, CDR2 SQIVND (reference sequence). Six replicates per PBMC sample, mostly from approximately 0.45 ug of genomic DNA. This table comes from immunoSEQ multiplex PCR, and its TCRdb copy is limited to in-frame clones, with some not included. The sample shows some 14,000 clones, roughly two thirds of them seen only once. Comments on this clone: Its cognate antigen is unknown.

Cohort: HPV-negative, locally advanced oral cavity squamous cell carcinoma patients. Findings of the study overall: PBMC Gini-index clonality exceeded responders' in non-responders post-nivolumab. Higher pretreatment blood Treg/Th17 ratios correlated with higher pretreatment blood and lower post-treatment tumor TCRbeta clonality.

The clonotype was recovered from a person aged 35 to 85 with oral cavity squamous cell carcinoma. The V call is TRBV19, the J call TRBJ1-2, with D perhaps TRBD1 (5 bases). The input for sequencing was PBMCs, taken before nivolumab (anti-PD-1) treatment. Here the CDR3 reads CASQQSGTGYGYTF. DNA of the CDR3: TGTGCCAGCCAACAATCCGGGACTGGTTATGGCTACACCTTC.